The 18 T cell receptor beta chains presented below share a single source sample, sequenced in a study of blood T cell repertoires in COVID-19. The data were produced by immunoSEQ multiplex PCR, yet TCRdb's version contains in-frame clones alone and is incomplete. The data contain approximately 180,000 clones, approximately 85% of them singletons. The sample was peripheral blood. The receptors stem from an elderly woman with acute or convalescent COVID-19.

The V call is TRBV18, the J call TRBJ1-1; D gene unclear. Trimming cost V 4 bases and J 5 bases, with 8 bases left between them. The CDR3 has 12 amino acids. Germline values: CDR1 KGHSH, CDR2 LQKENI. CDR3 sequence (DNA): TGTGCCAGCTCACGAAGCGAAACTGAAGCTTTCTTT. Protein: CASSRSETEAFF.

This chain links TRBV12-5 with TRBJ1-1, with 8 bases lining up with TRBD1. The ends lost 0 bases at V and 0 bases at J; junction bases unmatched: 3. The CDR3 runs to 16 residues. Germline lookup yields CDR1 LGHNT and CDR2 FRNRAP. The CDR3 loop reads CASGLVQGGMNTEAFF. The DNA for the CDR3 is TGTGCTAGTGGTTTGGTACAGGGGGGCATGAACACTGAAGCTTTCTTT.

Only one count was recorded for this clone. The rearrangement links TRBV29-1 to TRBJ2-5; 7 nucleotides agree with TRBD2. The V gene end was trimmed by 6 bases and the J gene end by 5 bases; junction bases not matched to a gene: 6. The CDR3 loop spans 12 amino acids. The germline gives CDR1 SQVTM, CDR2 ANQGSEA. The chain's CDR3 is CSVGRVWETQYF. DNA for the CDR3: TGCAGCGTGGGGAGGGTGTGGGAGACCCAGTACTTC.

J is TRBJ2-2 and V is TRBV9; TRBD2 matches at 8 bases. Germline V gene lookup returns CDR1 SGDLS and CDR2 YYNGEE. CDR3 length equals 18 residues. V shed 4 bases and J 0 bases; nucleotides not matched to a gene: 11. In DNA, the CDR3 is TGTGCCAGCAGCCCCCCGACGGGAGGGGGTACGAACACCGGGGAGCTGTTTTTT. Protein: CASSPPTGGGTNTGELFF.

The chain combines TRBV15 with TRBJ2-7; D might be TRBD1 (6 bases). Trimming stripped 4 bases from V and 3 bases from J, with 10 bases between. The CDR3 is 13 amino acids. The germline V gene has CDR1 LNHNV and CDR2 YYDKDF (reference sequence). Here the CDR3 reads CATSKGQNYEQYF. The CDR3 DNA sequence: TGTGCCACCAGCAAAGGACAGAACTACGAGCAGTACTTC.

The rearrangement joins TRBV29-1 to TRBJ2-7, with TRBD2 matching over 11 bases. The CDR3 is made up of 15 amino acids. V dropped 4 bases and J dropped 6; count of bases not matched to a gene: 11. Per germline, CDR1 SQVTM and CDR2 ANQGSEA. The CDR3 sequence is CSVAPPSSGRAEQYF. Written as DNA, the CDR3 is TGCAGCGTTGCCCCCCCAAGTAGCGGGAGGGCCGAGCAGTACTTC.

The chain joins TRBV5-1 to TRBJ2-2, with TRBD1 identical over 9 bases. Germline V gene data show CDR1 as SGHRS and CDR2 as YFSETQ. The CDR3 length is 15 residues. V shed 2 bases, J shed 7 bases, and the junction held 6 bases outside the gene matches. CDR3 bases: TGCGCCAGCAGCTTCGGGACAGGGAGGGACGGGGAGCTGTTTTTT. This codes for CASSFGTGRDGELFF.

The chain joins TRBV6-1 to TRBJ1-1; TRBD1 agrees at 8 bases. V was pared by 2 bases and J by 6 bases, with 8 bases of the junction left unmatched. This CDR3 contains 15 residues. Germline V gene data show CDR1 as MNHNS and CDR2 as SASEGT. The CDR3 reads CASSEPGGALSEAFF. The CDR3 nucleotides are TGTGCCAGCAGTGAACCAGGGGGCGCGTTATCTGAAGCTTTCTTT.

The chain is built from TRBV2 and TRBJ1-5, with 7 bases matching TRBD1. The CDR3 consists of 14 residues. Germline V gives CDR1 SNHLY, CDR2 FYNNEI. The V and J ends lost 6 bases and 2 bases, in that order; junction bases with no gene match: 4. The CDR3 region has the DNA TGTGCCAGCAGCTCGACAGGGCGCAATCAGCCCCAGCATTTT. Translating gives CASSSTGRNQPQHF.

This chain connects TRBV9 to TRBJ2-5, with a possible D match to TRBD2 (6 bases). V lost 0 bases and J 5 bases, leaving 17 bases between the germline ends. Germline values: CDR1 SGDLS, CDR2 YYNGEE. This CDR3 is built from 16 residues. The CDR3 protein is CASSVATRGPGETQYF. Written as DNA, the CDR3 is TGTGCCAGCAGCGTAGCTACGCGGGGACCCGGGGAGACCCAGTACTTC.

The genes are TRBV4-2 and TRBJ1-1; tentatively, D is TRBD1 (6 bases). Deletions cut 0 bases from V and 1 base from J, with 18 bases between. The germline CDR1 and CDR2 sequences are LGHNA and YNFKEQ. CDR3 size: 18 residues. The CDR3 region is CASSQEFRGSVENTEAFF. The CDR3 DNA is TGTGCCAGCAGCCAAGAGTTCAGGGGAAGTGTAGAGAACACTGAAGCTTTCTTT.

This sequence joins TRBV3-1 (or the pseudogene TRBV3-2) and TRBJ1-5; 8 nucleotides match TRBD1. The germline V gene has CDR1 LGHDT and CDR2 YNNKEL (reference sequence). After removal of 2 bases from V and 4 bases from J, the junction contained 7 bases not matched to a gene. The CDR3 spans 16 residues. In nucleotides, the CDR3 is TGTGCCAGCAGCCAACGAGGTGGACAGGGAAATCAGCCCCAGCATTTT. Protein sequence: CASSQRGGQGNQPQHF.

This clone was seen a single time. This chain connects TRBV14 to TRBJ2-2, with D possibly matching TRBD1 (5 bases). V lost 0 bases and J 3 bases, leaving 8 bases between the germline ends. In germline, CDR1 is SGHDN, CDR2 FVKESK. This CDR3 has 15 residues. The CDR3 bases are TGTGCCAGCAGCCAAGACAGGGTACACACCGGGGAGCTGTTTTTT. Amino acid sequence: CASSQDRVHTGELFF.

This clone was counted only a few times. The gene calls are TRBV5-4 and TRBJ2-7, with 14 bases aligning to TRBD2. The junction had 0 bases not matched to a gene; V was cut back by 0 bases and J by 4 bases. CDR1 is SGHNT, CDR2 YYREEE, per germline (reference sequence). The CDR3 is made up of 15 amino acids. The chain's CDR3 is CASSLGTSGRYEQYF. CDR3 DNA: TGTGCCAGCAGCTTGGGGACTAGCGGGAGGTACGAGCAGTACTTC.

The chain recombines TRBV12-3 or TRBV12-4 with TRBJ1-2; no clear D gene. This CDR3 is built from 13 residues. Trimming shortened V by 7 bases and J by 1 base, and 10 bases separated the two germline ends. CDR3 nucleotide sequence: TGTGCCAGCAAGCTTGGGCGTAACTATGGCTACACCTTC. It translates to CASKLGRNYGYTF.

This clone has just one count. The V and J genes are TRBV24-1 and TRBJ1-2, with D perhaps TRBD1 (6 bases). This CDR3 is built from 14 residues. CDR1 KGHDR and CDR2 SFDVKD come from the germline V gene. Trimming left V 2 bases short and J 7 bases short, with 13 bases between. The CDR3 loop is CATSDSTGLGGYTF. CDR3 nucleotide sequence: TGTGCCACCAGTGATTCGACAGGACTGGGTGGCTACACCTTC.

This clone has only a few counts. This sequence joins TRBV10-3 and TRBJ2-5, with TRBD2 matching over 7 bases. CDR3 length: 15 residues. V gave up 3 bases and J gave up 5 bases; unmatched junction bases: 9. From germline, CDR1 is ENHRY and CDR2 SYGVKD. CDR3 sequence: CAISDPERGWETQYF. The CDR3, as DNA: TGTGCCATCAGTGACCCCGAGCGGGGTTGGGAGACCCAGTACTTC.

The J gene is TRBJ2-7, the V gene TRBV19, with TRBD1 matching over 11 bases. Germline V lookup: CDR1 LNHDA, CDR2 SQIVND (reference sequence). J gave up 0 bases and V 6 bases, and 4 bases lay outside the gene matches. The CDR3 consists of 15 residues. The CDR3 loop reads CASRDGTGGSYEQYF. CDR3 nucleotides: TGTGCCAGTAGGGATGGGACAGGGGGCTCCTACGAGCAGTACTTC.